This TCR beta chain was identified during a study of chemoradiotherapy in HPV16-positive cancers. Broader study findings: During treatment, candidate HPV-specific clones and E7-related motifs expanded in tumor. Only two HPV16-positive patients supplied the functional HPV-specificity definition.

This clone has only a few counts. The target antigen is unknown. From germline, CDR1 is SGHAT and CDR2 FQNNGV. CDR3 length: 12 residues. The ends were cut back, 0 bases at V and 8 bases at J, with 2 bases in the middle. Method: immunoSEQ multiplex PCR; TCRdb's copy keeps in-frame clones and lacks some. This sample has approximately 8,800 clones, with roughly 71% found just once. The receptor's source is a human donor with HPV-associated anogenital cancer. V and J are TRBV11-2 and TRBJ1-6; D is ambiguous. Sample: tumor tissue, taken from a patient who underwent chemoradiotherapy. The CDR3 region has the DNA TGTGCCAGCAGCTTAGAGTATTCACCCCTCCACTTT. Its translation: CASSLEYSPLHF.